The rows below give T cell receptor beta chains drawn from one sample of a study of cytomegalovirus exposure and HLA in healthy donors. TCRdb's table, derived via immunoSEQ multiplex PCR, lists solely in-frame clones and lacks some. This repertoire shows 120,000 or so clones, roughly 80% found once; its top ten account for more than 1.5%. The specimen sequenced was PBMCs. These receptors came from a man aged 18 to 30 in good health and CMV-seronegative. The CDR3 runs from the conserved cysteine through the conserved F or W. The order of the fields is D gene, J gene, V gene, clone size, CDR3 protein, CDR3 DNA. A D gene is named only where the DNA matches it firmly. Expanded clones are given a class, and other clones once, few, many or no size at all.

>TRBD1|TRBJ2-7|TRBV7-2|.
CASSLLQGAYEQYF
TGTGCCAGCAGCTTATTACAGGGGGCCTACGAGCAGTACTTC
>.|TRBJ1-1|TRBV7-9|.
CASSIRDTDTEAFF
TGTGCCAGCAGCATCCGAGACACAGACACTGAAGCTTTCTTT
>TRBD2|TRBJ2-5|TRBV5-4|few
CASSLILAGKETQYF
TGTGCCAGCAGCTTGATACTAGCGGGGAAAGAGACCCAGTACTTC
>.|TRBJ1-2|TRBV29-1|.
CSAQRGNGYTF
TGCAGCGCCCAAAGGGGGAATGGCTACACCTTC
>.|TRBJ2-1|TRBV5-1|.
CASSSSGTSHNEQFF
TGCGCCAGCAGCTCGTCCGGGACATCCCACAATGAGCAGTTCTTC
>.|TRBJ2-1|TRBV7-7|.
CALRAGPSVVF
TGTGCGTTACGTGCGGGACCCTCAGTGGTCTTC
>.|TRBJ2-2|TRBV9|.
CASSVVAAGGGRELFF
TGTGCCAGCAGCGTAGTGGCGGCAGGGGGAGGCCGGGAGCTGTTTTTT
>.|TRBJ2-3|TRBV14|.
CASSQDLRATDTQYF
TGTGCCAGCAGCCAAGATTTGCGGGCCACAGATACGCAGTATTTT
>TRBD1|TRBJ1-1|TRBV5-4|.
CASSLDTAGGATEAFF
TGTGCCAGCAGCTTGGATACAGCAGGGGGCGCAACTGAAGCTTTCTTT
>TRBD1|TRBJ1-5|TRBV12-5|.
CASGLGQGSLSNQPQHF
TGTGCTAGTGGTTTAGGACAGGGAAGCCTTAGCAATCAGCCCCAGCATTTT
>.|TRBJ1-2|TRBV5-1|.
CASSFGGDYGYTF
TGCGCCAGCAGCTTTGGGGGGGACTATGGCTACACCTTC
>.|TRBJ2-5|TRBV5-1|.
CASSSNPGLKETQYF
TGCGCCAGCAGCTCCAACCCCGGACTAAAAGAGACCCAGTACTTC
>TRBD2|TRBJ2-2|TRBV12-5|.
CASGLPPLGNFGGGLSTGELFF
TGTGCTAGTGGTTTGCCCCCTCTCGGCAATTTCGGGGGGGGGCTGAGCACCGGGGAGCTGTTTTTT
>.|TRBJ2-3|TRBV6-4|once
CASILEGYGDTQYF
TGTGCCAGCATCCTAGAGGGCTACGGGGATACGCAGTATTTT
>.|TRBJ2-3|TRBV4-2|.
CASSQTRLRTDTQYF
TGTGCCAGCAGCCAAACCCGACTAAGAACAGATACGCAGTATTTT
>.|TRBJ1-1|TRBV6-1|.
CASRIDPTGYTEAFF
TGTGCCAGCAGAATCGACCCCACAGGGTACACTGAAGCTTTCTTT
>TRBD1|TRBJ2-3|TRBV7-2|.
CASSPTGVGTDTQYF
TGTGCCAGCAGCCCGACAGGGGTCGGCACAGATACGCAGTATTTT
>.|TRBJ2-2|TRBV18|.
CASCGTVTGELFF
TGTGCCAGCTGCGGGACAGTCACCGGGGAGCTGTTTTTT
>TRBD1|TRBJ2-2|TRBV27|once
CASSGQGQGTGELFF
TGTGCCAGCAGTGGACAGGGACAGGGGACCGGGGAGCTGTTTTTT
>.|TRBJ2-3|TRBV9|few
CASSVDPLSSGASFSTDTQYF
TGTGCCAGCAGCGTAGACCCCTTGTCGAGCGGAGCCTCCTTTAGCACAGATACGCAGTATTTT
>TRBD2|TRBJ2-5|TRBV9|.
CASSVSPSTSGGVTQETQYF
TGTGCCAGCAGCGTATCCCCCTCTACTAGCGGGGGGGTTACCCAAGAGACCCAGTACTTC
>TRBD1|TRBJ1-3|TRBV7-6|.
CASSLNRDRGNTIYF
TGTGCCAGCAGCCTAAACCGGGACAGGGGAAACACCATATATTTT
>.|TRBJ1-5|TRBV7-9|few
CASTLAGSQPQHF
TGTGCCAGCACTTTGGCCGGGTCTCAGCCCCAGCATTTT
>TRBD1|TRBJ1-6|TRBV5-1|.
CASSSGQLNSPLHF
TGCGCCAGCAGCTCGGGACAGCTCAATTCACCCCTCCACTTT
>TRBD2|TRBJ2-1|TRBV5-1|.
CASRTGTSYEQFF
TGCGCCAGCAGAACCGGGACTAGCTATGAGCAGTTCTTC
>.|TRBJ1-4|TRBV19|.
CASSINEEKLFF
TGTGCCAGTAGTATTAATGAGGAAAAACTGTTTTTT
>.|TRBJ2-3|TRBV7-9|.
CALDPSTDTQYF
TGTGCATTAGATCCTAGCACAGATACGCAGTATTTT
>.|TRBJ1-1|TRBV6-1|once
CASSANYRVGNTEAFF
TGTGCCAGCAGTGCAAATTACAGGGTAGGGAACACTGAAGCTTTCTTT
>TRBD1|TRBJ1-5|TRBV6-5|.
CASRSTGSGNQPQHF
TGTGCCAGCAGATCGACAGGGTCGGGCAATCAGCCCCAGCATTTT
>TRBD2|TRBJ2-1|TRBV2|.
CASSEGLVINEQFF
TGTGCCAGCAGTGAGGGACTAGTCATAAATGAGCAGTTCTTC
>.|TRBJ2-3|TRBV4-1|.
CASSQTSTPPDTQYF
TGCGCCAGCAGCCAGACTAGTACCCCTCCAGATACGCAGTATTTT
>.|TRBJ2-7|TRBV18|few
CASSPFDSSYEQYF
TGTGCCAGCTCACCTTTTGACAGCTCCTACGAGCAGTACTTC
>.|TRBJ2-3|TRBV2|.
CASTGTDTQYF
TGTGCCAGCACAGGGACAGATACGCAGTATTTT
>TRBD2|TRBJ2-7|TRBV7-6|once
CASSSSPGLAGGPGGEQYF
TGTGCCAGCAGCTCCTCCCCGGGACTAGCGGGGGGCCCAGGGGGCGAGCAGTACTTC
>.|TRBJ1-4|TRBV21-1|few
CASSKVGRGSPEKLFF
.
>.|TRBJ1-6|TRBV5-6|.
CASSFGGEGALHF
TGTGCCAGCAGCTTCGGAGGGGAGGGGGCCCTCCACTTT
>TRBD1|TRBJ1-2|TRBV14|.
CASSLGQGSYGYTF
TGTGCCAGCAGCCTAGGACAGGGAAGCTATGGCTACACCTTC
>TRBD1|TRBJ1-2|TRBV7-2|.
CASSPGTAYGYTF
TGTGCCAGCAGCCCGGGGACAGCCTATGGCTACACCTTC
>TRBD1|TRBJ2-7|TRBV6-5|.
CASSWGSRTGVNEQYF
TGTGCCAGCAGTTGGGGAAGTAGGACAGGGGTTAACGAGCAGTACTTC
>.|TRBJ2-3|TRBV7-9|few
CASSLVIAGTFLTDTQYF
TGTGCCAGCAGCTTAGTGATAGCCGGGACTTTCCTCACAGATACGCAGTATTTT
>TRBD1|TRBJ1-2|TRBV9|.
CASSVGQGERFNYGYTF
TGTGCCAGCAGCGTAGGACAGGGGGAAAGGTTTAACTATGGCTACACCTTC
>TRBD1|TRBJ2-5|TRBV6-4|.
CASSDGRWTGSRGYQETQYF
TGTGCCAGCAGTGACGGCCGGTGGACAGGTTCTCGAGGGTACCAAGAGACCCAGTACTTC
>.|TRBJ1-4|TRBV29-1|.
CSVEASTNEKLFF
TGCAGCGTTGAGGCCTCAACTAATGAAAAACTGTTTTTT
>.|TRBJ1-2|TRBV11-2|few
CASSFLSQARKDGYTF
TGTGCCAGCAGCTTCCTCAGTCAGGCCCGAAAGGATGGCTACACCTTC
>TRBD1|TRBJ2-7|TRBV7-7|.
CASSLDRGREQYF
TGTGCCAGCAGCTTAGACAGGGGGCGCGAGCAGTACTTC
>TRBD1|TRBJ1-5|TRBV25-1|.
CASSPTGGPNQPQHF
TGTGCCAGCAGCCCGACAGGGGGCCCAAATCAGCCCCAGCATTTT
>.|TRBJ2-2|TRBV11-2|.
CASSLSYQVNTGELFF
TGTGCCAGCAGCCTTTCTTATCAGGTTAACACCGGGGAGCTGTTTTTT
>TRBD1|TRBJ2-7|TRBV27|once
CASSGQGSSYEQYF
TGTGCCAGCAGTGGACAGGGGAGCTCCTACGAGCAGTACTTC
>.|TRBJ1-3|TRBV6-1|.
CASSEPAGGGAGNTIYF
TGTGCCAGCAGTGAACCCGCCGGCGGGGGTGCTGGAAACACCATATATTTT
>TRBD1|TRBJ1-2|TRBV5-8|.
CASSLPGTATFYGYTF
TGTGCCAGCAGCCTTCCCGGGACAGCGACGTTCTATGGCTACACCTTC